Reported below is one T cell receptor beta chain. Its cognate antigen is unknown. Clones were read by immunoSEQ multiplex PCR, and TCRdb kept only the in-frame ones, dropping some. The repertoire holds approximately 640,000 clones, around 72% seen once, with approximately 2% in the top ten. Germline values: CDR1 SGHTA, CDR2 FQGTGA. The CDR3 is made up of 16 amino acids. Trimming at V came to 8 bases and at J to 9 bases, leaving 13 bases not matched to a gene. These data are taken from a study of shared clonotypes between healthy human individuals. Study-level background: A donor's plate count was three for CD4 naive and three for CD4 memory; CD8 naive had two and CD8 memory one. Whole-study results and caveats: Larger estimated richness was generally seen in naive subsets than in memory subsets.

The chain has TRBV7-3 and TRBJ2-1; TRBD2 agrees at 13 bases. This TCR was recovered from a woman in her 30s in good health. Sample: memory CD4+ T cells sorted from blood. Subset reported: CD45RA-negative fraction. The CDR3 is CASGPGTSGTRGEQFF. The CDR3 bases are TGTGCCAGCGGACCTGGGACTAGCGGGACGCGGGGTGAGCAGTTCTTC.